This T cell receptor (beta chain) is drawn from a study of early T cells in non-severe SARS-CoV-2 infection. For the study at large: Sequencing input comprised bulk RNA from unsorted whole blood; chain pairing was not available. Study conclusions and caveats: The VDJdb matching leaned toward anti-spike CD8 responses and overlooked private and CD4 specificities.

Only a few counts were recorded for this clonotype. Its cognate antigen is unknown. Germline CDR1 reads SGHVS; CDR2 reads FNYEAQ. Trimming shortened V by 6 bases and J by 3 bases, and 24 bases separated the two germline ends. The length of the CDR3 is 18 residues. Each cDNA molecule carried a unique molecular identifier. MiXCR was run by TCRdb on the 5' RACE reads, yielding one entry per CDR3 protein. The table records under 95,000 distinct CDR3 sequences, approximately 12% of them present only once. The sequenced material came from whole blood. The clonotype comes from an adult who was a healthcare worker with PCR-confirmed SARS-CoV-2 infection or an uninfected control (not recorded which). The genes are TRBV7-6 and TRBJ2-1; D gene unclear. CDR3 in amino acids: CASRNRSRHQLDYNEQFF. The CDR3 DNA reads as TGTGCCAGCAGAAACAGATCTCGGCACCAGCTGGACTACAATGAGCAGTTCTTC.